This TCR beta chain comes out of a study of CD8+CD57+ T cells in acquired aplastic anemia. Across the study: Quantities of DNA derived from sorted CD4+ and CD8+ cells averaged approximately 3 ug.

TCR beta VDJ and CDR3 profiling used genomic DNA as template. TCRdb recomputed calls from the reads with MiXCR, one row per CDR3 protein. The sample has around 250,000 distinct CDR3 sequences; 45% to 70% are singletons. The sequenced sample consisted of sorted CD4+, CD8+, or CD8+CD57+ T cells (not recorded which) from PBMCs. The TCR comes from a human donor with severe aplastic anemia or a healthy control (not recorded which).

The CDR3 coding sequence is TGCAGTGCTAGCGGGGGGGCCTCTGGGGCCAACGTCCTGACTTTC. As protein: CSASGGASGANVLTF. This rearrangement joins TRBV20-1 to TRBJ2-6; the match to TRBD2 covers 8 bases. This CDR3 is built from 15 residues. Germline V gene sequence: CDR1 DFQATT, CDR2 SNEGSKA (reference sequence). V lost 3 bases and J lost 0; bases outside the gene matches: 1.